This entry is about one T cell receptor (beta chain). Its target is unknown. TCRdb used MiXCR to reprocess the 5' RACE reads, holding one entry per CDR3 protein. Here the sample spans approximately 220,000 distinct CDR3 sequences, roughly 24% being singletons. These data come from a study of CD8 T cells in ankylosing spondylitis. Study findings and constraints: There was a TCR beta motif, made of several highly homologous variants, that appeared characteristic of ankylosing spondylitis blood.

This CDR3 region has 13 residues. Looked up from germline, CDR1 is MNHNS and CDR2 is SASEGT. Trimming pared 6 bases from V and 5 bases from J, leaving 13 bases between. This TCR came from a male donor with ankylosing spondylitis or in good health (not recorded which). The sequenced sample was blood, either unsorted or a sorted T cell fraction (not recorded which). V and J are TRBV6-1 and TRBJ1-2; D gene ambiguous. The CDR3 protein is CASSIDTTYGYTF. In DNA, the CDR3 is TGTGCCAGCAGCATCGACACGACTTATGGCTACACCTTC.